This TCR beta chain was recorded in a study of prognosis after radiotherapy for stage I lung cancer. About the study: The study gave no patient concurrent therapy with stereotactic body radiotherapy. Regarding the study as a whole: Once stereotactic body radiation therapy had been given, unique TCR clone counts fell, with a median of about 9,200 versus 6,500.

Comment on this clonotype: Its target is unknown.

The germline V gene has CDR1 LNHDA and CDR2 SQIVND (reference sequence). Between the trimmed V and J ends, which lost 3 bases and 4 bases, there was a span of 15 bases. The CDR3 covers 16 residues. Multiplex PCR, run in two rounds, amplified TCR beta CDR3 from genomic DNA. Gene-specific TRBV and TRBJ primers were used in PCR round one. TCRdb ran MiXCR on the multiplex PCR reads and lists one entry per CDR3 protein. The profile shows around 26,000 distinct CDR3 sequences, around 30% of them singletons. The source of this sequence is a donor aged 50 or older with non-small cell lung cancer. The material was PBMCs, obtained before or after stereotactic body radiation therapy (not recorded which). The rearrangement links TRBV19 to TRBJ2-2, with D possibly matching TRBD2 (7 bases). The CDR3 region is CASSIIRGGGTGELFF. CDR3 coding DNA: TGTGCCAGTAGTATTATAAGGGGAGGGGGCACCGGGGAGCTGTTTTTT.